What follows are 14 T cell receptor beta chains derived from one specimen sequenced in a study. TCRdb passed the RT-PCR reads through MiXCR, listing each CDR3 protein once. The sample consists of approximately 720,000 distinct CDR3 sequences, 12% to 15% of them appearing once. What was sequenced was memory CD4+ T cells from blood. The source is a female donor in good health, serving as a healthy control.

The V call is TRBV11-2, the J call TRBJ2-7, with a tentative D call TRBD1 (6 bases). The CDR3 runs 16 residues. The V gene lost 1 base and the J gene lost 5 bases, with 18 bases spanning the gap. The germline CDR1 and CDR2 sequences are SGHAT and FQNNGV. The CDR3 DNA reads as TGTGCCAGCAGCTTAGTATCGCGGGCAGGGGCCCACGAGCAGTACTTC. This encodes CASSLVSRAGAHEQYF.

CDR3 sequence (DNA): TGTGCCAGCAGCTCCTGGGGCAGGGATGAAAAACTGTTTTTT. Encoded protein: CASSSWGRDEKLFF. The V call is TRBV9, the J call TRBJ1-4; perhaps TRBD1 as D (5 bases). The V and J ends lost 4 bases and 6 bases respectively, with 13 bases between them. The germline CDR1 and CDR2 sequences are SGDLS and YYNGEE. The CDR3 loop spans 14 amino acids.

CDR3 protein: CASSRAGEEGEKLFF. In nucleotides, the CDR3 is TGTGCCAGCAGCCGTGCGGGAGAGGAGGGTGAAAAACTGTTTTTT. The J gene is TRBJ1-4, the V gene TRBV5-4; no firm D call. The CDR3 has 15 amino acids. V lost 4 bases and J lost 7, with 17 bases in between. Germline V gene lookup returns CDR1 SGHNT and CDR2 YYREEE (reference sequence).

CDR3 sequence (DNA): TGTGCCAGCAGAAGGGACACTACAACTAATGAAAAACTGTTTTTT. It translates to CASRRDTTTNEKLFF. The chain has TRBV6-1 and TRBJ1-4, with D possibly being TRBD1 (6 bases). V lost 6 bases to trimming and J lost 0 bases, with 11 bases between them. From germline, CDR1 is MNHNS and CDR2 SASEGT. This CDR3 region has 15 residues.

This clonotype was counted a few times. The chain uses TRBV6-2 or TRBV6-3 and TRBJ1-6; unclear D gene. The CDR3 extends over 14 amino acids. Germline V CDR1 and CDR2: MNHEY, SVGEGT. V lost 4 bases and J lost 5, with 9 bases in between. The CDR3 is CASSSTEDNSPLHF. In nucleotides, the CDR3 is TGTGCCAGCAGTTCAACAGAAGATAATTCACCCCTCCACTTT.

As concerns this clonotype: This may be a read error: a much more frequent sequence differs by one nucleotide. This rearrangement joins TRBV20-1 to TRBJ2-5, with no clear D. This CDR3 region has 13 residues. Germline CDR1 and CDR2: DFQATT and SNEGSKA (reference sequence). The CDR3 sequence is CNARDPDQETQYF. The CDR3 nucleotides are TGCAATGCTAGAGATCCGGACCAAGAGACCCAGTACTTC.

The gene calls are TRBV6-4 and TRBJ1-2; no firm D call. V dropped 2 bases and J dropped 7 bases, with 8 bases sitting between them. CDR1 is MRHNA and CDR2 is SNTAGT in the germline V gene. CDR3 size: 12 residues. The CDR3 DNA reads TGTGCCAGCAGTGACGAGGATCGTGGCTACACCTTC. Protein: CASSDEDRGYTF.

This clonotype was observed a handful of times. J is TRBJ2-2 and V is TRBV7-2; 8 nucleotides align to TRBD2. In germline, CDR1 is SGHTA, CDR2 FQGNSA. The CDR3 length is 18 residues. J was trimmed by 1 base and V by 3 bases; bases with no gene match: 10. The CDR3 spells CASSFPRGGPLNTGELFF. As DNA, the CDR3 is TGTGCCAGCAGCTTTCCTCGGGGGGGTCCTTTGAACACCGGGGAGCTGTTTTTT. Variable domain in full (rest from reference TRBV7-2 and TRBJ2-2): GAGVSQSPSNKVTEKGKDVELRCDPISGHTALYWYRQSLGQGLEFLIYFQGNSAPDKSGLPSDRFSAERTGGSVSTLTIQRTQQEDSAVYLCASSFPRGGPLNTGELFFGEGSRLTVL.

The chain uses TRBV5-5 and TRBJ2-2; 7 bases match TRBD1. The length of the CDR3 is 16 residues. Per germline, CDR1 SGHKS and CDR2 YYEKEE (reference sequence). The J segment lost 8 bases and the V segment lost 4 bases, leaving 14 bases of the junction unmatched. Here the CDR3 DNA reads TGTGCCAGCAGCCCTCAACCGACAGGGAACGCAGGGGAGCTGTTTTTT. The encoded protein is CASSPQPTGNAGELFF.

The chain recombines TRBV7-2 with TRBJ1-3; tentatively, D is TRBD1 (5 bases). V was shortened by 4 bases and J by 3 bases, with 10 bases between the two germline ends. The CDR3 length is 14 residues. Germline assignment: CDR1 SGHTA and CDR2 FQGNSA. CDR3 region: CASSSQGGGNTIYF. DNA for the CDR3: TGTGCCAGCAGCTCCCAGGGCGGTGGAAACACCATATATTTT.

The chain has TRBV5-1 and TRBJ2-5; D gene uncertain. The CDR3 spans 13 residues. Germline V gene sequence: CDR1 SGHRS, CDR2 YFSETQ. V lost 5 bases and J lost 1, with 9 bases in between. The CDR3 bases are TGCGCCAGCAGGGTCGGTATCCAAGAGACCCAGTACTTC. Residues: CASRVGIQETQYF.

This clonotype was found a few times. V is TRBV20-1 and J is TRBJ1-2; TRBD1 agrees at 9 bases. Germline loops: CDR1 DFQATT, CDR2 SNEGSKA (reference sequence). V lost 5 bases and J lost 10; bases outside the gene matches: 11. The CDR3 contains 13 residues. The CDR3 spells CSALRDRADSYTF. As DNA, the CDR3 is TGCAGTGCTCTCCGGGACAGGGCGGATTCCTACACCTTC.

The sample holds many counts of this clonotype. The V call is TRBV29-1, the J call TRBJ1-1, with no clear D. V lost 6 bases, J lost 1 base, and 9 bases lay in between. CDR3 length: 12 amino acids. Germline-derived CDR1 and CDR2 are SQVTM and ANQGSEA. CDR3 amino acids: CSVLDGNTEAFF. The CDR3 DNA is TGCAGCGTCCTGGACGGGAACACTGAAGCTTTCTTT.

This clonotype was counted at least ten times. The chain combines TRBV4-1 with TRBJ2-1; 9 positions match TRBD2. Losses at the gene ends were 4 bases for V and 6 bases for J; bases not matched to a gene: 7. The CDR3 has 15 residues. Germline CDR1 MGHRA, CDR2 YSYEKL. CDR3 sequence (DNA): TGCGCCAGCAGCCTTAGCGGGAGTGGGGTCAATGAGCAGTTCTTC. Encoded protein: CASSLSGSGVNEQFF.